The 32 T cell receptor beta chains given below trace back to one sample, sequenced in a study of identical twins. TCRdb itself ran the 5' RACE reads through MiXCR, one entry per CDR3 protein. In the table there are roughly 230,000 distinct CDR3 sequences, roughly 8% of which are singletons. The same sample was also studied in work on yellow fever vaccine responses in identical twins.

Sequenced material: CD8+ T cells sorted from blood. The source is a woman under 30 in good health.

This clonotype was seen a handful of times. The rearrangement uses TRBV20-1 and TRBJ2-1; D is perhaps TRBD2 (6 bases). The CDR3 sequence is 16 residues long. Trimming cost V 0 bases and J 12 bases, with 24 bases left between them. Germline V gene lookup returns CDR1 DFQATT and CDR2 SNEGSKA (reference sequence). CDR3 in DNA: TGCAGTGCTAGAGAGGGCCGGCTCACCTCGGGGGTTACGCAGTTCTTC. This translates into CSAREGRLTSGVTQFF.

This clonotype was seen a handful of times. The chain carries TRBV7-9 and TRBJ2-1; D may be TRBD1 (5 bases). V was clipped by 1 base and J by 8 bases, with 12 bases between them. Germline lookup yields CDR1 SEHNR and CDR2 FQNEAQ (reference sequence). CDR3 size: 14 residues. CDR3 sequence: CASSLDWQGDEQFF. The CDR3 coding sequence is TGTGCCAGCAGCTTAGATTGGCAGGGCGATGAGCAGTTCTTC.

The table lists this clonotype with a few counts. The chain carries TRBV10-3 and TRBJ2-7; D not resolved. The V end lost 9 bases, the J end lost 1 base, and 13 bases lay between the germline ends. Per germline, CDR1 ENHRY and CDR2 SYGVKD. The CDR3 spans 13 residues. Written as DNA, the CDR3 is TGTGCCATTACCGACCGGGCTTCCTACGAGCAGTACTTC. Amino acid sequence: CAITDRASYEQYF.

The chain joins TRBV29-1 to TRBJ2-1, with D uncertain. The V end lost 7 bases, the J end lost 9 bases, and 10 bases lay between the germline ends. Germline V gene data show CDR1 as SQVTM and CDR2 as ANQGSEA. CDR3 length: 10 amino acids. The CDR3 spells CSGLEGEQFF. As DNA, the CDR3 is TGCAGCGGGTTGGAAGGTGAGCAGTTCTTC.

The sample holds many counts of this clonotype. V usage is TRBV27 and J usage is TRBJ2-5; possibly TRBD1 for D (6 bases). The germline gives CDR1 MNHEY, CDR2 SMNVEV (reference sequence). The CDR3 length is 15 residues. Between the trimmed V and J ends, which lost 6 bases and 2 bases, there was a span of 16 bases. CDR3 nucleotides: TGTGCCAGCAGAAACAGGGAGCTGGATCAAGAGACCCAGTACTTC. Protein product: CASRNRELDQETQYF.

This clonotype was counted only a few times. The V gene is TRBV4-2, the J gene TRBJ2-7, with D unclear. Between the trimmed V and J ends, which lost 0 bases and 0 bases, there was a span of 12 bases. CDR1 and CDR2 from the germline V gene are LGHNA and YNFKEQ. The CDR3 spans 16 residues. CDR3 residues: CASSQEGHSSSYEQYF. The CDR3 nucleotides read TGTGCCAGCAGCCAAGAAGGGCATTCTAGCTCCTACGAGCAGTACTTC.

The chain employs TRBV12-3 or TRBV12-4 and TRBJ2-2; no firm D call. This CDR3 region has 15 residues. V gave up 5 bases and J gave up 0 bases, with 10 bases separating them. CDR3 region: CASSLGTPNTGELFF. CDR3 sequence (DNA): TGTGCCAGCAGTCTCGGTACTCCGAACACCGGGGAGCTGTTTTTT.

The CDR3 spells CAWLDFEQTGAYEQYF. The CDR3 bases are TGTGCCTGGTTAGACTTCGAACAGACAGGGGCCTACGAGCAGTACTTC. The rearrangement joins TRBV30 to TRBJ2-7; the match to TRBD1 covers 8 bases. Germline V gene lookup returns CDR1 GTSNPN and CDR2 SVGIG (reference sequence). Trimming cost V 5 bases and J 2 bases; bases outside gene matches: 14. The CDR3 length is 16 residues.

This clonotype was observed many times. Sequence at one end of the junction differs from germline and may be a read error. The rearrangement joins TRBV12-3 or TRBV12-4 to TRBJ2-5, with D perhaps assigned TRBD1 or TRBD2 (5 bases each). This CDR3 has 15 residues. CDR3 DNA sequence: TGTGCCAGCAGCTTAGGGGACCTAAGGGCAGAGACCCAGTACTTC. Translation: CASSLGDLRAETQYF.

This clonotype was found many times. The chain links TRBV10-3 to TRBJ1-2; the match to TRBD1 covers 7 bases. The V gene's germline CDR1 is ENHRY and CDR2 SYGVKD. V shed 2 bases, J shed 5 bases, and the junction held 5 bases outside the gene matches. The CDR3 totals 14 residues. The CDR3 nucleotides read TGTGCCATCAGTGAGGAGGGGGCCTCATATGGCTACACCTTC. Amino acid sequence: CAISEEGASYGYTF.

The chain is built from TRBV29-1 and TRBJ2-6; D might be TRBD2 (6 bases). The CDR3 has 15 amino acids. V was cut by 4 bases and J by 0 bases, with 10 bases left in between. From germline, CDR1 is SQVTM and CDR2 ANQGSEA. This CDR3 reads CSVAGESSGANVLTF. CDR3 sequence (DNA): TGCAGCGTTGCGGGGGAAAGCTCTGGGGCCAACGTCCTGACTTTC.

The chain employs TRBV29-1 and TRBJ2-7; 7 nucleotides align to TRBD2. J was trimmed by 6 bases and V by 1 base; bases with no gene match: 3. CDR1 is SQVTM and CDR2 is ANQGSEA in the germline V gene. The CDR3 is 12 residues long. The chain's CDR3 is CSVEGVAGEQYF. The CDR3 DNA reads TGCAGCGTTGAAGGGGTAGCGGGCGAGCAGTACTTC.

The gene calls are TRBV12-3 or TRBV12-4 and TRBJ2-1; possible D gene TRBD2, 7 bases. This CDR3 is built from 12 residues. V lost 6 bases and J 7 bases, leaving 10 bases between the germline ends. CDR3 residues: CASREGGNEQFF. CDR3 DNA sequence: TGTGCCAGCAGGGAGGGGGGGAATGAGCAGTTCTTC.

V gene TRBV28 combines with J gene TRBJ2-7, with TRBD2 matching over 10 bases. The J segment lost 1 base and the V segment lost 2 bases, leaving 5 bases of the junction unmatched. The germline gives CDR1 MDHEN, CDR2 SYDVKM. This CDR3 is 16 amino acids long. The CDR3 nucleotides are TGTGCCAGCAGTTTAGCTAGCGGGGGCTATTCCTACGAGCAGTACTTC. This codes for CASSLASGGYSYEQYF.

This chain connects TRBV7-9 to TRBJ2-2; 7 nucleotides agree with TRBD2. This CDR3 has 16 amino acids. The V and J ends lost 2 bases and 1 base, in that order; junction bases with no gene match: 4. CDR1 is SEHNR, CDR2 FQNEAQ, per germline (reference sequence). CDR3 loop: CASSLIASGNTGELFF. Here the CDR3 DNA reads TGTGCCAGCAGCTTAATAGCTAGCGGGAACACCGGGGAGCTGTTTTTT.

The chain has TRBV9 and TRBJ2-5, with D possibly matching TRBD1 (6 bases). The germline gives CDR1 SGDLS, CDR2 YYNGEE. Trimming pared 3 bases from V and 5 bases from J, leaving 23 bases between. The CDR3 has 17 residues. In nucleotides, the CDR3 is TGTGCCAGCAGCGCATATGGAACAGGGTCGAGTGGGGAGACCCAGTACTTC. This encodes CASSAYGTGSSGETQYF.

This clonotype was counted only a few times. The genes are TRBV28 and TRBJ1-2, with D hard to call. The CDR3 is made up of 12 amino acids. CDR1 and CDR2 from the germline V gene are MDHEN and SYDVKM. Trimming took 3 bases from V and 8 from J, leaving 10 bases between them. The CDR3, as DNA: TGTGCCAGCAGTTTGTGGGCCGGGGGCTACACCTTC. Its protein is CASSLWAGGYTF.

The chain links TRBV11-2 to TRBJ2-2; no clear D gene. Germline V gives CDR1 SGHAT, CDR2 FQNNGV. CDR3 length equals 15 residues. V gave up 1 base and J gave up 8 bases, with 14 bases separating them. CDR3 sequence reads: CASSLVGPSPGELFF. As DNA, the CDR3 is TGTGCCAGCAGCTTAGTAGGTCCTAGTCCTGGGGAGCTGTTTTTT.

This clonotype was found many times. This chain links TRBV27 with TRBJ2-2; 9 bases line up with TRBD1. The CDR3 runs 15 residues. Germline values: CDR1 MNHEY, CDR2 SMNVEV (reference sequence). V dropped 3 bases and J dropped 8; count of bases not matched to a gene: 7. CDR3 in amino acids: CASSFSRTGVGELFF. DNA for the CDR3: TGTGCCAGCAGTTTCTCCCGGACAGGGGTAGGGGAGCTGTTTTTT.

The J gene is TRBJ2-3, the V gene TRBV9; 8 nucleotides agree with TRBD2. The ends lost 3 bases at V and 1 base at J; junction bases unmatched: 10. Germline CDR1 reads SGDLS; CDR2 reads YYNGEE. The length of the CDR3 is 17 residues. The CDR3 region is CASSADRLAIRTDTQYF. The CDR3 DNA reads TGTGCCAGCAGCGCCGACCGACTAGCGATTCGCACAGATACGCAGTATTTT.

In this sample, this clonotype turned up a few times. V usage is TRBV30 and J usage is TRBJ2-7; D gene unclear. Germline CDR1 GTSNPN, CDR2 SVGIG (reference sequence). Trimming pared 3 bases from V and 3 bases from J, leaving 12 bases between. CDR3 length: 13 residues. The CDR3 region is CAWRSADGYEQYF. DNA for the CDR3: TGTGCCTGGAGGTCGGCGGATGGCTACGAGCAGTACTTC.

The chain is built from TRBV4-3 and TRBJ2-1, with 7 bases fitting TRBD2. The V and J ends lost 1 base and 7 bases, in that order; junction bases with no gene match: 10. The germline V gene encodes CDR1 LGHNA and CDR2 YSLEER. The CDR3 runs 16 residues. CDR3 bases: TGCGCCAGCAGCCAAGGGTCGGCAGGGAGGGGAAATGAGCAGTTCTTC. Protein product: CASSQGSAGRGNEQFF.

This clonotype was counted at least ten times. This sequence joins TRBV12-3 or TRBV12-4 and TRBJ2-7; 8 bases match TRBD2. V dropped 6 bases and J dropped 3; count of bases not matched to a gene: 7. CDR3 length: 14 amino acids. CDR3 protein: CASRDLAGSYEQYF. DNA of the CDR3: TGTGCCAGCAGAGACCTAGCGGGCAGCTACGAGCAGTACTTC.

This clonotype turned up a few times. The gene calls are TRBV2 and TRBJ2-7; weak D call: TRBD1 (5 bases). V lost 4 bases, J lost 2 bases, and 9 bases lay in between. The CDR3 extends over 13 amino acids. Germline V gives CDR1 SNHLY, CDR2 FYNNEI. CDR3 loop: CASSVGRAYEQYF. CDR3 bases: TGTGCCAGCAGTGTAGGCAGGGCCTACGAGCAGTACTTC.

The rearrangement uses TRBV10-3 and TRBJ2-7, with a tentative D call TRBD2 (7 bases). This CDR3 has 14 residues. V lost 4 bases, J lost 3 bases, and 13 bases lay in between. Germline CDR1 ENHRY, CDR2 SYGVKD. The DNA of the CDR3 is TGTGCCATCAGTGGGGGGGGGCAGGGCTACGAGCAGTACTTC. Protein: CAISGGGQGYEQYF.

The table lists this clonotype with a few counts. At one end the junction does not follow the germline gene, possibly because of a read error. The chain employs TRBV7-2 and TRBJ2-3; D might be TRBD1 (6 bases). The CDR3 length is 9 residues. The germline CDR1 and CDR2 sequences are SGHTA and FQGNSA. Here the CDR3 reads CASSKGEHF. In DNA form, the CDR3 reads TGTGCCAGCAGCAAGGGGGAACATTTT.

This clonotype appeared many times. The chain links TRBV7-3 to TRBJ2-1; D unresolved. This CDR3 contains 15 residues. Trimming left V 5 bases short and J 0 bases short, with 11 bases between. Germline CDR1 is SGHTA and CDR2 is FQGTGA. The CDR3 coding sequence is TGTGCCAGCAGCCTAATCTCTAGCTCCTACAATGAGCAGTTCTTC. The encoded protein is CASSLISSSYNEQFF.

The V and J genes are TRBV12-3 or TRBV12-4 and TRBJ2-1; 7 bases match TRBD2. Germline trimming cut 6 bases from V and 3 bases from J; bases unmatched to any gene: 8. This CDR3 is built from 15 residues. CDR3 protein: CASRQGLQYYNEQFF. The CDR3 DNA follows: TGTGCCAGCAGGCAGGGACTACAATACTACAATGAGCAGTTCTTC.

The genes are TRBV28 and TRBJ2-1, with 9 bases that match TRBD2. CDR1 MDHEN and CDR2 SYDVKM come from the germline V gene. Trimming removed 4 bases from V and 5 bases from J; junction bases left unmatched: 6. This CDR3 spans 15 amino acids. The CDR3 spells CASSSPGTSNNEQFF. CDR3 nucleotides: TGTGCCAGCAGTTCTCCCGGGACTAGCAACAATGAGCAGTTCTTC.

There are a few counts of this clonotype. This sequence joins TRBV7-9 and TRBJ2-7; D may correspond to TRBD1 or TRBD2 (5 bases each). This CDR3 has 15 amino acids. CDR1 and CDR2 (germline): SEHNR, FQNEAQ (reference sequence). V was pared by 7 bases and J by 2 bases, with 18 bases between. The CDR3 DNA reads TGTGCCAGCACCTCGGTGAGACGGGGCCCCTACGAGCAGTACTTC. It translates to CASTSVRRGPYEQYF.

In its sample, this clonotype was seen many times. The rearrangement joins TRBV27 to TRBJ1-4; TRBD1 matches 7 bases. The germline V gene has CDR1 MNHEY and CDR2 SMNVEV (reference sequence). The V segment lost 2 bases and the J segment 7 bases; nucleotides outside the gene matches: 10. This CDR3 is 16 amino acids long. The CDR3 sequence is CASSLTGRGSGEKLFF. In nucleotides, the CDR3 is TGTGCCAGCAGTTTAACGGGCAGGGGGTCGGGTGAAAAACTGTTTTTT.

There are many counts of this clonotype. The chain is built from TRBV20-1 and TRBJ2-3; D unclear. V was clipped by 0 bases and J by 0 bases, with 10 bases between them. Germline CDR1 and CDR2: DFQATT and SNEGSKA (reference sequence). This CDR3 is built from 15 residues. The DNA for the CDR3 is TGCAGTGCTAGAGACCTCGCGGAAAGCACAGATACGCAGTATTTT. This sequence encodes CSARDLAESTDTQYF.